These T cell receptor beta chains were read from a single sample in a study of tumor-infiltrating lymphocytes in primary liver carcinoma. TCRdb independently ran MiXCR on the multiplex PCR reads; one entry per CDR3 protein. The table shows 70,000 to 85,000 distinct CDR3 sequences, with 71% occurring only once. Sequencing was done on a sample of liver tumor tissue from sampling region 4. The receptor source for this set is a woman aged 55-70 years with primary liver carcinoma and hepatitis B virus infection. The conserved cysteine and the conserved F or W are not part of the CDR3 here. Fields, in order: J gene, V gene, CDR3 protein.

TRBJ2-2 | TRBV12-3/TRBV12-4 | ASSFWGGGTGELF
TRBJ2-3 | TRBV30 | VWSFEEFSTDTQY
TRBJ2-3 | TRBV29-1 | SVGETPDGSLTDTQY
TRBJ1-4 | TRBV7-9 | ASSSPSHTGAEKLF
TRBJ1-5 | TRBV14 | ASSLGLRQPQH
TRBJ2-7 | TRBV7-9 | ASSLASSPGTGFYYEQY
TRBJ2-3 | TRBV6-5 | ASSPGPHDGTQY
TRBJ2-7 | TRBV6-2/TRBV6-3 | VSTRESIPYEQY
TRBJ2-7 | TRBV29-1 | SIEVGHTNEQY
TRBJ2-2 | TRBV10-3 | DIRTGDMNTGELF
TRBJ2-7 | TRBV2 | ASTGGRAYEQY